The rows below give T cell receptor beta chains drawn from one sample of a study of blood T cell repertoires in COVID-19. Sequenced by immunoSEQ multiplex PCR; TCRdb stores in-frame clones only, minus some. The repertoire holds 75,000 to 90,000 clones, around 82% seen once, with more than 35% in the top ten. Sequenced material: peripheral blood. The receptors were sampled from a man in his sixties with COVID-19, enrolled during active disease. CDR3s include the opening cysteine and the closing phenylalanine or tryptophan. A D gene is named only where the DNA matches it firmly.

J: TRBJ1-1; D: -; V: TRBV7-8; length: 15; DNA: TGTGCCAGCAGCTTCGTCGGGACTTTGTACACTGAAGCTTTCTTT; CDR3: CASSFVGTLYTEAFF
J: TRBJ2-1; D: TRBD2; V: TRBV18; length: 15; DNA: TGTGCCAGCTCACCACCTAGCGGGAGGGGGAATGAGCAGTTCTTC; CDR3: CASSPPSGRGNEQFF
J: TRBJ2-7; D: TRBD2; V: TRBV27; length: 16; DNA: TGTGCCAGCAGGGGACTAGCGGGAGGAGTCGCCTACGAGCAGTACTTC; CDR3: CASRGLAGGVAYEQYF
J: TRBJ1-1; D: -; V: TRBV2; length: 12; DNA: TGTGCCAGCAGGCCCACGAAACAAGAAGCTTTCTTT; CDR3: CASRPTKQEAFF
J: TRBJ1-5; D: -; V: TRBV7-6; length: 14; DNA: TGTGCCAGCAGCTTGGGGGGACCCAATCAGCCCCAGCATTTT; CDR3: CASSLGGPNQPQHF
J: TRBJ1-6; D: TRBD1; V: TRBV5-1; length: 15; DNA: TGCGCCAGCAGCTCCGGGACAGGGCTTAATTCACCCCTCCACTTT; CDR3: CASSSGTGLNSPLHF
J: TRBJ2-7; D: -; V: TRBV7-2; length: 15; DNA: TGTGCCAGCAGCTTAGCTTTCAGGAACTCCTACGAGCAGTACTTC; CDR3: CASSLAFRNSYEQYF
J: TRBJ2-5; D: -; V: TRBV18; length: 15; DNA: TGTGCCAGCTCACTAGGACTGAACCCCCAAGAGACCCAGTACTTC; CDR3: CASSLGLNPQETQYF
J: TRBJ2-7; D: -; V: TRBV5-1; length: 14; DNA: TGCGCCAGCAGCAAGGACGGGGTCCCCTACGAGCAGTACTTC; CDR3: CASSKDGVPYEQYF
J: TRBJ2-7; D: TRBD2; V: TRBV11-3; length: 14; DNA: TGTGCCAGCAGCTCCCGCGGGAGCTCCTACGAGCAGTACTTC; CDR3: CASSSRGSSYEQYF
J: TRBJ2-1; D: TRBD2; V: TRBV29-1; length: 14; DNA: TGCAGCGTTGCGACTAGCGGGATGTACAATGAGCAGTTCTTC; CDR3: CSVATSGMYNEQFF
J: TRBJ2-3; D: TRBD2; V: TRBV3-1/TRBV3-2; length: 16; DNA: TGTGCCAGCAGCCTCTTAGGGGCGGGAGACACAGATACGCAGTATTTT; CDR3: CASSLLGAGDTDTQYF
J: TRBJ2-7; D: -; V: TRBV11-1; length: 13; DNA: TGTGCCAGCACCTCAGCAGAGGGAGGCGAGCAGTACTTC; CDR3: CASTSAEGGEQYF
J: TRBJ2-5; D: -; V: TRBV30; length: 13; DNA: TGTGCCTGGAGTACCCGGAGGGGAGAGACCCAGTACTTC; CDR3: CAWSTRRGETQYF
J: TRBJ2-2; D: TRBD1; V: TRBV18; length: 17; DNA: TGTGCCAGCTCTCCCCGGGGGACAGGGAGAGGAACCGGGGAGCTGTTTTTT; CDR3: CASSPRGTGRGTGELFF
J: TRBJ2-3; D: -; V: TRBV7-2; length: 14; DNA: TGTGCCAGCAGCCACCCAGGGGCGCGGGATACGCAGTATTTT; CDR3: CASSHPGARDTQYF
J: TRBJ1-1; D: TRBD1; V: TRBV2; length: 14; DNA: TGTGCCAGCAGGGTGGACAGGCCGAACACTGAAGCTTTCTTT; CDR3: CASRVDRPNTEAFF
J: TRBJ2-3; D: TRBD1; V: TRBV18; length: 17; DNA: TGTGCCAGCTCACCTCTGGACAGGGGGCTGAACACAGATACGCAGTATTTT; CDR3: CASSPLDRGLNTDTQYF